Listed below are T cell receptor beta chains from one sample, sequenced in a study of blood T cell repertoires in COVID-19. The table came from immunoSEQ multiplex PCR; TCRdb's copy has only in-frame clones and leaves some out. This table holds 240,000 or so clones, roughly nine tenths found once. Material for sequencing was peripheral blood. The receptor set was obtained from a man aged 55 to 70 with acute or convalescent COVID-19. CDR3s include the opening cysteine and the closing phenylalanine or tryptophan. The D gene is left open where the match is weak. Rows give clone size only sometimes, using once, few, many, or a class for an expanded clone.

CDR3 length,V gene,D gene,J gene,clone size,CDR3 protein,CDR3 DNA
14,TRBV12-5,TRBD2,TRBJ2-5,.,CASGGLAGGETQYF,TGTGCTAGTGGGGGACTAGCGGGAGGGGAGACCCAGTACTTC
15,TRBV6-5,.,TRBJ2-7,.,CASNKRRGAVDEQYF,TGTGCCAGCAACAAACGACGGGGGGCGGTCGACGAGCAGTACTTC
11,TRBV6-5,.,TRBJ1-1,.,CASTRGTEAFF,TGTGCCAGCACCCGGGGGACTGAAGCTTTCTTT
16,TRBV27,.,TRBJ2-6,.,CASSFSVVSGANVLTF,TGTGCCAGCAGTTTTTCAGTGGTATCTGGGGCCAACGTCCTGACTTTC
14,TRBV27,TRBD2,TRBJ2-7,.,CASRRTSGYYEQYF,TGTGCCAGCAGGAGGACTAGCGGGTACTACGAGCAGTACTTC
19,TRBV30,TRBD1,TRBJ1-5,.,CAWSVTGTGGRKSNQPQHF,TGTGCCTGGAGTGTAACGGGGACAGGGGGCCGTAAGAGCAATCAGCCCCAGCATTTT
14,TRBV18,.,TRBJ1-1,.,CASSPTAWGAEAFF,TGTGCCAGCTCACCCACGGCGTGGGGGGCTGAAGCTTTCTTT
14,TRBV6-5,TRBD1,TRBJ1-6,.,CASRVRQGDSPLHF,TGTGCCAGCAGGGTTAGACAGGGGGATTCACCCCTCCACTTT
16,TRBV18,TRBD2,TRBJ2-7,.,CASSPPGTSGIYEQYF,TGTGCCAGCTCACCACCCGGGACTAGCGGGATATACGAGCAGTACTTC
16,TRBV18,.,TRBJ1-2,few,CASSPVAGQGGYGYTF,TGTGCCAGCTCACCAGTGGCCGGGCAGGGTGGCTATGGCTACACCTTC
14,TRBV11-3,.,TRBJ1-6,.,CASSKGQHNSPLHF,TGTGCCAGCAGCAAAGGACAGCATAATTCACCCCTCCACTTT
16,TRBV15,TRBD2,TRBJ2-5,.,CATSRTDLSGSETQYF,TGTGCCACCAGCAGGACGGACCTTAGCGGGAGTGAGACCCAGTACTTC
14,TRBV29-1,TRBD2,TRBJ2-1,.,CSARLAGAGNEQFF,TGCAGCGCCAGACTAGCGGGAGCGGGGAATGAGCAGTTCTTC
16,TRBV5-1,.,TRBJ2-1,.,CASSLISVPGVNEQFF,TGCGCCAGCAGCTTGATTTCGGTCCCCGGGGTCAATGAGCAGTTCTTC
15,TRBV5-1,.,TRBJ1-2,.,CASSPGDGTNYGYTF,TGCGCCAGCAGCCCGGGGGACGGAACTAACTATGGCTACACCTTC
14,TRBV19,.,TRBJ1-5,.,CASSEGGGNQPQHF,TGTGCCAGTAGTGAGGGAGGTGGCAATCAGCCCCAGCATTTT
14,TRBV6-5,.,TRBJ2-7,.,CASSYGQGAYEQYF,TGTGCCAGCAGTTACGGGCAGGGTGCCTACGAGCAGTACTTC
13,TRBV30,.,TRBJ1-6,many,CAWSRARGSPLHF,TGTGCCTGGAGTCGAGCAAGAGGCTCACCCCTCCACTTT
16,TRBV28,TRBD2,TRBJ2-1,few,CASSPLAGGTYNEQFF,TGTGCCAGCAGTCCTCTAGCGGGAGGTACCTACAATGAGCAGTTCTTC
16,TRBV7-9,TRBD1,TRBJ1-6,once,CASSFQAGTGPSPLHF,TGTGCCAGCAGCTTTCAGGCCGGGACAGGGCCTTCACCCCTCCACTTT
15,TRBV11-2,TRBD2,TRBJ2-7,.,CASSLTGRAGNEQYF,TGTGCCAGCAGCTTAACCGGGAGGGCTGGCAACGAGCAGTACTTC
15,TRBV29-1,.,TRBJ1-6,.,CSVKTGSSYNSPLHF,TGCAGCGTTAAAACGGGGAGCTCCTATAATTCACCCCTCCACTTT
15,TRBV5-1,.,TRBJ1-2,.,CASSLDQGLTNGYTF,TGCGCCAGCAGCTTGGATCAGGGGCTAACCAATGGCTACACCTTC
12,TRBV6-2/TRBV6-3,.,TRBJ1-5,.,CASSSPPRPQHF,TGTGCCAGCAGCTCACCTCCTAGGCCCCAGCATTTT
15,TRBV7-3,TRBD1,TRBJ1-4,.,CASSPTGQRNEKLFF,TGTGCCAGCAGCCCTACGGGACAGAGGAATGAAAAACTGTTTTTT
14,TRBV2,TRBD2,TRBJ2-7,.,CASSTSSGIDEQYF,TGTGCCAGCAGCACCTCCAGCGGGATCGACGAGCAGTACTTC
16,TRBV6-5,TRBD1,TRBJ2-1,.,CASSSNRGHSYNEQFF,TGTGCCAGCAGTTCCAACAGGGGACACTCCTACAATGAGCAGTTCTTC
14,TRBV9,.,TRBJ2-5,.,CASGPGGGGETQYF,TGTGCCAGCGGACCCGGAGGGGGCGGAGAGACCCAGTACTTC
17,TRBV5-1,TRBD2,TRBJ2-2,many,CASSPGLAGGGAGELFF,TGCGCCAGCAGCCCGGGACTAGCGGGAGGCGGGGCCGGGGAGCTGTTTTTT
12,TRBV5-1,TRBD2,TRBJ2-3,.,CASSRRGDTQYF,TGCGCCAGCAGCCGGCGGGGGGATACGCAGTATTTT
14,TRBV28,.,TRBJ1-3,.,CASCLRSSGNTIYF,TGTGCCAGCTGCCTAAGGAGTTCTGGAAACACCATATATTTT
15,TRBV28,TRBD1,TRBJ1-5,.,CASSVTGGTGQPQHF,TGTGCCAGCAGTGTGACAGGGGGCACGGGTCAGCCCCAGCATTTT
14,TRBV27,TRBD1,TRBJ1-1,few,CASSSGGGLLGAFF,TGTGCCAGCAGTTCGGGAGGGGGCCTGCTAGGGGCTTTCTTT
16,TRBV7-2,.,TRBJ2-2,once,CASSSMTASNTGELFF,TGTGCCAGCAGCTCTATGACAGCTTCGAACACCGGGGAGCTGTTTTTT
14,TRBV15,.,TRBJ2-7,.,CATSRDPNSYEQYF,TGTGCCACCAGCAGAGATCCCAATTCCTACGAGCAGTACTTC
15,TRBV7-6,TRBD2,TRBJ2-1,.,CASSLFLAGEGEQFF,TGTGCCAGCAGCTTATTCTTAGCGGGAGAGGGCGAGCAGTTCTTC
13,TRBV5-6,.,TRBJ1-6,.,CASSLGGNSPLHF,TGTGCCAGCAGCTTGGGAGGCAATTCACCCCTCCACTTT
13,TRBV11-3,TRBD2,TRBJ2-7,.,CASSKRERNEQYF,TGTGCCAGCAGCAAGCGGGAGAGGAACGAGCAGTACTTC
14,TRBV11-3,TRBD2,TRBJ2-7,.,CASSRGTRAGEQYF,TGTGCCAGCAGCCGAGGGACTAGAGCCGGCGAGCAGTACTTC
14,TRBV9,TRBD2,TRBJ2-1,.,CASSLLRGGNEQFF,TGTGCCAGCAGCTTACTTCGGGGGGGCAATGAGCAGTTCTTC